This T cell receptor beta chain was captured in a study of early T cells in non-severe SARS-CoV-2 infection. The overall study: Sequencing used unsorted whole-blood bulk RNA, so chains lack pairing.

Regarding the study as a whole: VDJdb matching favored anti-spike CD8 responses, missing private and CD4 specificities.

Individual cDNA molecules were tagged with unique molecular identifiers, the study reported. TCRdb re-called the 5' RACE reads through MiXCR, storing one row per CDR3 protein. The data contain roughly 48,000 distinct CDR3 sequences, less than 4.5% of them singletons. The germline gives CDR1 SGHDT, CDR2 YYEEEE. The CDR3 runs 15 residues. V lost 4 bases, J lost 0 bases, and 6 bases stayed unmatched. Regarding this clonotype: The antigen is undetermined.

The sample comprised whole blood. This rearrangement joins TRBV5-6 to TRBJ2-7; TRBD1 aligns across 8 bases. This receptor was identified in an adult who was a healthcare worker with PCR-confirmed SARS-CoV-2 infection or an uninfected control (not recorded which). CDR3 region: CASSKGQDGSYEQYF. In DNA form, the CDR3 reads TGTGCCAGCAGCAAGGGACAGGATGGCTCCTACGAGCAGTACTTC.